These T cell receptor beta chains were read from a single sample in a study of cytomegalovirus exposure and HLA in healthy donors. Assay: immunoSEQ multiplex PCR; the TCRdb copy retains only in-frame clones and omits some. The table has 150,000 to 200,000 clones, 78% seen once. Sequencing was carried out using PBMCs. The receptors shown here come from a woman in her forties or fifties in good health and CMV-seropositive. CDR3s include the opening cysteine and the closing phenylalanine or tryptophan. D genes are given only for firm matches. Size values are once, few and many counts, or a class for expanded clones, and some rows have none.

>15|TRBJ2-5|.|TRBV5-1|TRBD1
TGCGCCAGCAGCCGCGGGACAGGGGGAGATGAGACCCAGTACTTC
CASSRGTGGDETQYF
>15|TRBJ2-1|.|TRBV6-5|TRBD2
TGTGCCAGCAGTTACCGCCTAGCGGTATACAATGAGCAGTTCTTC
CASSYRLAVYNEQFF
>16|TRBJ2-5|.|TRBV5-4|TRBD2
TGTGCCAGCAGCAGGACTAGCGGGGAGTACCAAGAGACCCAGTACTTC
CASSRTSGEYQETQYF
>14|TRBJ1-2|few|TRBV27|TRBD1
TGTGCCAGCAGTTTATCGGGACAGGGTTATGGCTACACCTTC
CASSLSGQGYGYTF
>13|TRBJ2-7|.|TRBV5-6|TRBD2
TGTGCCAGCAGCTCCGGGGGGATTCGCGAGCAGTACTTC
CASSSGGIREQYF
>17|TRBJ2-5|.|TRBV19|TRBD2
TGTGCCAGTAGTACCAATGAGCGGGGGGGCGTCGGAGAGACCCAGTACTTC
CASSTNERGGVGETQYF
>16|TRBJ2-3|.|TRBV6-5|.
TGTGCCAGCAGTTTCCGACAGAGTATCAGCACAGATACGCAGTATTTT
CASSFRQSISTDTQYF
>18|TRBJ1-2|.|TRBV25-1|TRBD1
TGTGCCAGCAGTGAATTGGGCTGGGACAGGGGAGAAAACTATGGCTACACCTTC
CASSELGWDRGENYGYTF
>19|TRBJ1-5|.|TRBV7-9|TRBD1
TGTTCCAGCAGCTTAGTGAAGACAGGGGTACCCTATAGCAATCAGCCCCAGCATTTT
CSSSLVKTGVPYSNQPQHF
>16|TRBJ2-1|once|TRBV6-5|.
TGTGCCAGCAGTTACTCGAGCGGACTACCGAACTATGAGCAGTTCTTC
CASSYSSGLPNYEQFF
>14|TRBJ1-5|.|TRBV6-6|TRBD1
TGTGCCAGCAGTACCGACAGGGTACCGCGGCCCCAGCATTTT
CASSTDRVPRPQHF